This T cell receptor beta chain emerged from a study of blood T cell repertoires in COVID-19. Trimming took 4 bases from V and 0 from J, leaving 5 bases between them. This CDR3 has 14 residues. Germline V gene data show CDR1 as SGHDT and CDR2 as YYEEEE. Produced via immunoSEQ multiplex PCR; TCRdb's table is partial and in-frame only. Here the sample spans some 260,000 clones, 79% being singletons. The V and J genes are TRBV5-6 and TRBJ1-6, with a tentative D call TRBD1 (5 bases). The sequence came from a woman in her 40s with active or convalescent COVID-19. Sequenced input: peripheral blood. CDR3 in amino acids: CASSDSSYNSPLHF. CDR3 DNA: TGTGCCAGCAGCGACAGCTCCTATAATTCACCCCTCCACTTT.